The 13 T cell receptor beta chains presented below share a single source sample, sequenced in a study of cytomegalovirus exposure and HLA in healthy donors. Use of 60 Vbeta and 13 Jbeta primers characterized the PCR. Sequencing was performed with immunoSEQ multiplex PCR; in TCRdb, only in-frame clones are kept and a portion is missing. The sample has roughly 150,000 clones, about 88% seen once; the top ten hold roughly 2.4%. Material: PBMCs. The source is a woman aged 18-29 years in good health and CMV-seronegative.

This rearrangement joins TRBV9 to TRBJ2-1; 8 bases map to TRBD2. V shed 0 bases and J 4 bases; nucleotides not matched to a gene: 9. This CDR3 has 17 residues. CDR1 is SGDLS and CDR2 is YYNGEE in the germline V gene. The CDR3 sequence: CASSVASNREGYNEQFF. DNA of the CDR3: TGTGCCAGCAGCGTAGCTTCGAACCGGGAGGGATACAATGAGCAGTTCTTC.

This clone was detected only once. This chain joins TRBV7-2 and TRBJ2-1, with 8 bases fitting TRBD2. V lost 5 bases to trimming and J lost 10 bases; unmatched junction nucleotides: 13. CDR1 is SGHTA and CDR2 is FQGNSA in the germline V gene. The CDR3 consists of 15 residues. For the CDR3, the DNA is TGTGCCAGCAGCCAGCGCAGCGGGAGAGGATGCGAGCAGTTCTTC. It codes for CASSQRSGRGCEQFF.

This clone has more than one count but fewer than ten. This sequence joins TRBV4-1 and TRBJ1-4; the match to TRBD1 covers 7 bases. Trimming at V came to 7 bases and at J to 5 bases, leaving 4 bases not matched to a gene. The germline V gene has CDR1 MGHRA and CDR2 YSYEKL. The CDR3 totals 13 residues. This CDR3 reads CASTGGINEKLFF. CDR3 in DNA: TGCGCCAGCACAGGGGGGATCAATGAAAAACTGTTTTTT.

The chain carries TRBV7-9 and TRBJ2-5, with 12 bases matching TRBD2. Germline trimming cut 5 bases from V and 5 bases from J; bases unmatched to any gene: 12. The CDR3 has 17 amino acids. Per the germline V gene, CDR1 is SEHNR and CDR2 is FQNEAQ (reference sequence). The CDR3 region is CASSEKRLAGARETQYF. CDR3 DNA sequence: TGTGCCAGCAGCGAAAAAAGACTAGCGGGAGCTCGGGAGACCCAGTACTTC.

The CDR3 bases are TGTGCCAGCAGTGCCAGTGGGGGCTACTATGGCTACACCTTC. It codes for CASSASGGYYGYTF. The rearrangement uses TRBV6-1 and TRBJ1-2, with D perhaps matching TRBD1 (6 bases). The CDR3 consists of 14 residues. Deletions cut 4 bases from V and 3 bases from J, with 12 bases between. The germline CDR1 and CDR2 sequences are MNHNS and SASEGT.

This rearrangement joins TRBV27 to TRBJ2-7; perhaps TRBD2 as D (6 bases). Trimming cost V 3 bases and J 0 bases, with 15 bases left between them. CDR3 size: 16 residues. Germline V gene sequence: CDR1 MNHEY, CDR2 SMNVEV (reference sequence). The DNA of the CDR3 is TGTGCCAGCAGTTTTCGGCGTGGGGGAGGCTCCTACGAGCAGTACTTC. Encoded protein: CASSFRRGGGSYEQYF.

This chain joins TRBV11-2 and TRBJ2-3; D is ambiguous. CDR1 is SGHAT, CDR2 FQNNGV, per germline. The CDR3 is 14 residues long. V lost 5 bases and J lost 6, with 15 bases in between. The CDR3 loop is CASSPPGFGDTQYF. The CDR3 nucleotides read TGTGCCAGCAGCCCCCCCGGGTTCGGCGATACGCAGTATTTT.

This clone appeared a few times. The V call is TRBV7-9, the J call TRBJ1-2; a possible D gene is TRBD1 (6 bases). Germline CDR1 SEHNR, CDR2 FQNEAQ (reference sequence). The CDR3 has 16 residues. With 5 bases removed from V and 3 bases from J, the gap between germline ends came to 19 bases. CDR3 protein: CASSARTSQGYYGYTF. As DNA, the CDR3 is TGTGCCAGCAGCGCACGTACCTCACAGGGTTACTATGGCTACACCTTC.

The rearrangement joins TRBV28 to TRBJ1-6; D remains ambiguous. The CDR3 has 15 amino acids. Trimming removed 6 bases at V and 7 bases at J, with 16 bases between. In germline, CDR1 is MDHEN, CDR2 SYDVKM. The CDR3 DNA reads TGTGCCAGCAGAGAGGGATCCACCAGGAATTCACCCCTCCACTTT. It codes for CASREGSTRNSPLHF.

This clone was seen only once. The V and J genes are TRBV4-3 and TRBJ1-3; D call uncertain. Trimming took off 0 bases at V and 5 bases at J, with 14 bases between the two ends. This CDR3 region has 16 residues. Germline V lookup: CDR1 LGHNA, CDR2 YSLEER. DNA for the CDR3: TGCGCCAGCAGCCAAGATGCGGGAAAAGGCCGAAACACCATATATTTT. This sequence encodes CASSQDAGKGRNTIYF.

This chain connects TRBV4-1 to TRBJ2-7; 7 positions agree with TRBD1. The CDR3 spans 19 residues. In germline, CDR1 is MGHRA, CDR2 YSYEKL. The V gene end was trimmed by 0 bases and the J gene end by 6 bases; junction bases not matched to a gene: 20. The CDR3 DNA reads as TGCGCCAGCAGCCAAGACGGGACAGAAGCCCGGGCAAACTCAGCCGAGCAGTACTTC. Translation: CASSQDGTEARANSAEQYF.

The chain joins TRBV5-1 to TRBJ2-3; the match to TRBD2 covers 12 bases. Germline-derived CDR1 and CDR2 are SGHRS and YFSETQ. Germline trimming cut 5 bases from V and 0 bases from J; bases unmatched to any gene: 13. This CDR3 has 19 residues. CDR3 sequence: CASRLRRTSGTISTDTQYF. CDR3 bases: TGCGCCAGCAGGCTACGTAGGACTAGCGGGACCATCAGCACAGATACGCAGTATTTT.

This clone was recorded once. This chain connects TRBV2 to TRBJ1-2; the D gene is possibly TRBD1 (5 bases). Trimming stripped 8 bases from V and 4 bases from J, with 11 bases between. CDR3 length: 12 residues. CDR1 is SNHLY, CDR2 FYNNEI, per germline. The CDR3 is CASVGQVYGYTF. The CDR3 DNA follows: TGTGCCAGCGTGGGGCAGGTCTATGGCTACACCTTC.